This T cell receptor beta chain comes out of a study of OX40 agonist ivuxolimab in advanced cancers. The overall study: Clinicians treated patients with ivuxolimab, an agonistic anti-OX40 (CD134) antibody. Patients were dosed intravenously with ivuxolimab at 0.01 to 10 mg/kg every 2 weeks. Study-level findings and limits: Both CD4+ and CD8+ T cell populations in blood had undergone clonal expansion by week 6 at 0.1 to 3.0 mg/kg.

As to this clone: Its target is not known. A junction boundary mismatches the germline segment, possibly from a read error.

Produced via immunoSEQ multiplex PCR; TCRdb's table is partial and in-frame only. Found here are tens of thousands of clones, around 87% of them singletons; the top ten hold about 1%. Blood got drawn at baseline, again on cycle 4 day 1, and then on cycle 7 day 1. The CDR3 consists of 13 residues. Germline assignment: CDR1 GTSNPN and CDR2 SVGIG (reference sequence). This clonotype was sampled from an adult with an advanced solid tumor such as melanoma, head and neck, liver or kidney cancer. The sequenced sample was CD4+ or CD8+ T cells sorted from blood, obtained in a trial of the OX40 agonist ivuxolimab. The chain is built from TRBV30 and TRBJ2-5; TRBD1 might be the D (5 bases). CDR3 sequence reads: CAWRVKGKEAQYF. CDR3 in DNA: TGTGCCTGGAGGGTCAAGGGGAAAGAGGCCCAGTACTTC.